This paragraph reports one TCR beta chain. This clone's antigen is unknown. Base-call qualities are not available, and no considerably larger clone is one nucleotide away. TCRbeta CDR3 regions were sequenced with the immunoSEQ Assay. After extraction, genomic DNA underwent amplification by bias-controlled multiplex PCR, followed by high-throughput sequencing. The original methods were these. Collapsing and filtering of sequences were performed to quantify the absolute abundance of each unique TCRbeta CDR3 region. T cell fraction was estimated by normalizing TCRbeta template counts to usable DNA, which was measured by amplifying reference genes present in all nucleated cells. Repertoire TCRs were annotated as SARS-CoV-2-specific when V gene, CDR3 amino acid sequence and J gene were exactly matched to a known reactive TCR set. The reference SARS-CoV-2 TCR set was derived from MIRA and filtered for enrichment in COVID-19-positive ImmuneCODE repertoires, a step that removed public or cross-reactive TCRs. Drawing on the MIRA antigens, annotated TCRs were analysed further at the level of specific ORF or position within ORF. Breadth was defined as annotated unique rearrangements over total unique productive rearrangements; depth was the summed frequency of those rearrangements. Two-sided Wilcoxon rank-sum tests were applied when comparing TCR breadth between groups. The immuneACCESS repertoire file appears here via TCRdb, limited to in-frame rearrangements. These files lack a portion of the clones; in checked studies, under half of the deficit traces to unresolved V genes, and the cause of the others is not known. The V and J calls and the clone size are those of that table, but D and trimming were determined from the DNA. The table for this sample lists about 400,000 clones; approximately 87% of them were counted only once. The ten largest make up less than 4% of the sample.

The treatment or condition label corresponds to: 15 to 20 received Ad26.COV2.S at low or high dose, single or two shots; 5 received placebo; per-sample allocation not given. Repertoires of vaccine and placebo recipients were sequenced from samples collected on day 63 after the first injection. In Cohort 1b, 25 to 30 adults aged 18-55 years were enrolled at a single site in Boston, USA, between 29 July and 7 August 2020. Ad26.COV2.S consisted of a replication-incompetent adenovirus type 26 vector by which a prefusion-stabilized SARS-CoV-2 spike protein from the original Wuhan strain was expressed. The record originates from a study of Ad26.COV2.S vaccination and SARS-CoV-2 variants listed by TCRdb under 2021. Study-level background: Vaccine-arm donors came from COV1001, a multicentre, randomized, double-blind, placebo-controlled phase I-IIa trial of Ad26.COV2.S in healthy adults. Ad26.COV2.S was given intramuscularly at 5x10^10 or 1x10^11 viral particles, as a single shot or as two shots 56 days apart. TCRbeta repertoire sequencing served as the tool for gauging how specific and how broad the SARS-CoV-2-reactive T cell receptors were following Ad26.COV2.S vaccination. The TCR-sequenced set comprised approximately 32 samples: 19 Ad26.COV2.S vaccine recipients, 5 placebo recipients and 8 SARS-CoV-2 convalescent individuals. Trial participants were randomized into five groups of five: low-dose or high-dose Ad26.COV2.S given once or twice, or placebo on both occasions. Blinding of investigators to trial group allocation was maintained during experiments and outcome assessment.

CDR1 is given as MNHEY and CDR2 as SVGAGI, both from the germline V gene. V is cut by 6 bases and J by 6 bases, and the space between the germline ends is 9 bases. Measured from the cysteine to the phenylalanine, the CDR3 is 13 residues long. Only the CDR3 DNA is retained, 39 bases long and in frame from the first base. Findings and caveats that apply to the study as a whole: Vaccine and placebo recipients had comparable non-spike TCR breadth, which fits with the vaccine containing only spike. The authors noted that total T cell responses may have been underestimated by the TCR breadth and depth analyses. After vaccination, substantial breadth of spike-specific CD8+ and CD4+ T cell responses was reported. Ad26.COV2.S recipients had higher spike-specific TCR breadth than placebo recipients (P = 0.0014). The study lacked the statistical power to compare responses across vaccine doses or regimens.

The chain couples TRBV6-5 to TRBJ1-6, with the D gene not confidently named. This material consisted of peripheral blood, taken in a trial of Ad26.COV2.S vaccine versus placebo. The clonotype comes from a person between 18 and 65 years old who received the Ad26.COV2.S COVID-19 vaccine or a placebo. The DNA is TGTGCCAGCAGGGCTGCCCTTAATTCACCCCTCCACTTT. The translation is CASRAALNSPLHF.